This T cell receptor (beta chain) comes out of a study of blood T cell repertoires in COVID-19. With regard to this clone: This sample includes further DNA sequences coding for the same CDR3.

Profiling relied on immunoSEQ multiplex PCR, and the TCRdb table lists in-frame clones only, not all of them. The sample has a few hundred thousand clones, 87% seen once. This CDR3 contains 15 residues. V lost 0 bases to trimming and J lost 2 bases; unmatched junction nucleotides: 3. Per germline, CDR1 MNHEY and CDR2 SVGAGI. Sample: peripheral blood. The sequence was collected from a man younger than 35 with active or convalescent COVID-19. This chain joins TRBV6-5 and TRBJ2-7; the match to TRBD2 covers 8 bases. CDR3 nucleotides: TGTGCCAGCAGTTACTCAGGTAGCGGGACCTACGAGCAGTACTTC. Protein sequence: CASSYSGSGTYEQYF.